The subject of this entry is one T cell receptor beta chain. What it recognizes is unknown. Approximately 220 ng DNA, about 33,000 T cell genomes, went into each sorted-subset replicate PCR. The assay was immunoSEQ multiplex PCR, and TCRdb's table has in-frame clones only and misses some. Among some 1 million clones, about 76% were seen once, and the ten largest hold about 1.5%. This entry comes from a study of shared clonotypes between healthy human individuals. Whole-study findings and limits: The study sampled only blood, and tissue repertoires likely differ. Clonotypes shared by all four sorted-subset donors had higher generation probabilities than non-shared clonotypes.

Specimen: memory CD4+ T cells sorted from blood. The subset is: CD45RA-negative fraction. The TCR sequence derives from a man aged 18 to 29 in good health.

CDR3 sequence: CASSQLDQGSGNTIYF. CDR3 in DNA: TGTGCCAGCAGCCAATTAGATCAGGGGTCAGGAAACACCATATATTTT. This chain uses TRBV4-2 with TRBJ1-3; D is perhaps TRBD1 (6 bases). The ends were cut back, 2 bases at V and 4 bases at J, with 15 bases in the middle. This CDR3 is built from 16 residues. Germline-derived CDR1 and CDR2 are LGHNA and YNFKEQ.